This TCR beta chain was captured in a study of blood T cell repertoires in COVID-19. Across the study: Italy, Spain and the United States were the sources of the convalescent and acute COVID-19 samples. PBMCs, B-cell-depleted T cells, or T cells were the source of the cDNA or gDNA that made up the material.

V was cut by 0 bases and J by 8 bases, with 17 bases left in between. In germline, CDR1 is SGHAT, CDR2 FQNNGV. The CDR3 contains 16 residues. As handled by the study authors: Amplification of reference gene primers provided the estimated nucleated cell counts. Method: immunoSEQ multiplex PCR; TCRdb's copy keeps in-frame clones and lacks some. V and J calls and clone size are those listed in that table; D and trimming were worked out from the DNA. This sample has about 200,000 clones, with roughly nine tenths found just once. The rearrangement joins TRBV11-2 to TRBJ2-1; D perhaps matches TRBD2 (6 bases). This receptor was taken from a man aged 30 to 39 with acute or convalescent COVID-19. The material sequenced was peripheral blood. CDR3 amino acids: CASSLEVSAPGDEQFF. CDR3 DNA: TGTGCCAGCAGCTTAGAGGTTAGCGCCCCGGGGGATGAGCAGTTCTTC.